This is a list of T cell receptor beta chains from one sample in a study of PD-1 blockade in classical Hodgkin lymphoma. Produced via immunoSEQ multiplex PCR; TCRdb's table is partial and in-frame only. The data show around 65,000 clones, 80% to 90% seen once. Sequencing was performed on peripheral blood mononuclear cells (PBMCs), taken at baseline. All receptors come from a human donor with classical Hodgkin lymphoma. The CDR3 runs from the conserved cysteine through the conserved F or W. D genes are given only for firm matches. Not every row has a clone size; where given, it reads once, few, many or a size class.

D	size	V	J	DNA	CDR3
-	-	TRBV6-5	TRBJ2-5	TGTGCCAGCAGTTACTCCAGACAGGCGGTAGAGACCCAGTACTTC	CASSYSRQAVETQYF
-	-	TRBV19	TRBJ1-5	TGTGCCAGTAGCCGGACAGACAAGACAAATCAGCCCCAGCATTTT	CASSRTDKTNQPQHF
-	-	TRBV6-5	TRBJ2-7	TGTGCCAGCAGTTACTCTTCAGGGAACTACGAGCAGTACTTC	CASSYSSGNYEQYF
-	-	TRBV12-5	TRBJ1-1	TGTGCTAGTGGTTTGGGTCTTGGAGTGAACACTGAAGCTTTCTTT	CASGLGLGVNTEAFF
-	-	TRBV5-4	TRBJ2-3	TGTGCCAGCAGCCGTTCCATCGGACAGGCCGGGGGAGATACGCAGTATTTT	CASSRSIGQAGGDTQYF
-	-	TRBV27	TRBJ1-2	TGTGCCAGCAGTTCAAGGATTTTCGATGGCTACACCTTC	CASSSRIFDGYTF
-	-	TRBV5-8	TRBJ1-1	TGTGCCAGCAGCTTGGCCGAGTCACCGTCGAAGGACACTGAAGCTTTCTTT	CASSLAESPSKDTEAFF
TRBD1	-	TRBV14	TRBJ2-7	TGTGCCAGCAGCCGGGACAGGATTATGGTAGGCTACGAGCAGTACTTC	CASSRDRIMVGYEQYF
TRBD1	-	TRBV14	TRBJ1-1	TGTGCCAGCAGCGAAGGGACAGGGGGATCTGAAGCTTTCTTT	CASSEGTGGSEAFF
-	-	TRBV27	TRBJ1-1	TGTGCCAGCAGTTCCATAGGGGGGGGGAACACTGAAGCTTTCTTT	CASSSIGGGNTEAFF
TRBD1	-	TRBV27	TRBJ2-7	TGTGCCAGTTTTTCCGGGACAGCAAGCTCCTACGAGCAGTACTTC	CASFSGTASSYEQYF
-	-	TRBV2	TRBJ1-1	TGTGCCAGCAGTGTTGGTAAGCCGGAAGCTTTCTTT	CASSVGKPEAFF
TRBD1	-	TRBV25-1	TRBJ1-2	TGTGCCAGCAGTCAACAAGGGACAGCGCCATATGGCTACACCTTC	CASSQQGTAPYGYTF
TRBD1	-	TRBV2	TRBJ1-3	TGTGCCAGAGATCGGGACAGGGGAGCTGGAAACACCATATATTTT	CARDRDRGAGNTIYF
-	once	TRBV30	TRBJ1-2	TGTGCCTGGAGCCCCACATATAGCCGCGGGGCCACCTTC	CAWSPTYSRGATF
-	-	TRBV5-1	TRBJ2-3	TGCGCCAGCTACAGCGGAACTAGCACAGATACGCAGTATTTT	CASYSGTSTDTQYF
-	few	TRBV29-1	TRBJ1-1	TGCAGCGTCAAGAACACTGAAGCTTTCTTT	CSVKNTEAFF
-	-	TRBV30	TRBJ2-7	TGTGCCTGGAGTGTTTTTGGGGTAAGCGAGCAGTACTTC	CAWSVFGVSEQYF
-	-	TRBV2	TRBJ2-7	TGTGCCAGCATTGGGGGAGGCTACGAGCAGTACTTC	CASIGGGYEQYF
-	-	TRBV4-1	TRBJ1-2	TGCGCCAGCAGCCAAGATGACAGCCCAACCTATGGCTACACCTTC	CASSQDDSPTYGYTF
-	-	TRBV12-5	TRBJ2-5	TGTGCTAGTGGTTCCCCCGGACAAGGAGAGACCCAGTACTTC	CASGSPGQGETQYF
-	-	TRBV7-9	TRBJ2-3	TGTGCCAGCACCCTCCCGGGGGAGGAAGATACGCAGTATTTT	CASTLPGEEDTQYF
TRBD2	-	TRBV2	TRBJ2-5	TGTGCCAGCCGACCTTCCAGCGGGGGGGCTGAGACCCAGTACTTC	CASRPSSGGAETQYF
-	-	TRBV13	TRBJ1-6	TGTGCCAGCAGCTTAGGGGGGACCGTCTATTCACCCCTCCACTTT	CASSLGGTVYSPLHF
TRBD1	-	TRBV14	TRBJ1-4	TGTGCCAGCAGCCCCAGACAGGGCTATAATGAAAAACTGTTTTTT	CASSPRQGYNEKLFF
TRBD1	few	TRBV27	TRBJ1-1	TGTGCCAGCAGCTTGACAGGGACTGAAGCTTTCTTT	CASSLTGTEAFF
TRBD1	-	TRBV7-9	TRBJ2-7	TGTGCCAGCAGCTTAGCGCAAGGGGGCGGCCAGATTAACGAGCAGTACTTC	CASSLAQGGGQINEQYF
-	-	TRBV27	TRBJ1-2	TGTGCCAGCAGTTTAAGGGGGGCCGGTGACATAAACACCTTC	CASSLRGAGDINTF